The 23 T cell receptor beta chains given below trace back to one sample, sequenced in a study of OX40 agonist ivuxolimab in advanced cancers. This table comes from immunoSEQ multiplex PCR, and its TCRdb copy is limited to in-frame clones, with some not included. The sample contains 55,000 to 80,000 clones, 84% of which appear only once. This material consisted of CD4+ or CD8+ T cells sorted from blood, taken in a trial of the OX40 agonist ivuxolimab. The receptor set was obtained from an adult with an advanced solid tumor such as melanoma, head and neck, liver or kidney cancer.

The gene calls are TRBV21-1 and TRBJ1-1. TRBV21-1 is noted as a pseudogene. The CDR3 consists of 16 residues. The CDR3 protein is CASSLSLASPNTEAFF. Here the CDR3 DNA reads TGTGCCAGCAGCCTCAGCCTGGCCTCTCCGAACACTGAAGCTTTCTTT.

The chain couples TRBV6-5 to TRBJ1-1, with 9 bases fitting TRBD1. J gave up 5 bases and V 6 bases, and 4 bases lay outside the gene matches. In germline, CDR1 is MNHEY, CDR2 SVGAGI. The length of the CDR3 is 13 residues. The CDR3 sequence is CASRGTGRTEAFF. DNA of the CDR3: TGTGCCAGCAGGGGGACAGGGAGAACTGAAGCTTTCTTT.

CDR3 sequence reads: CASSFQETQYF. Here the CDR3 DNA reads TGTGCCAGCAGCTTCCAAGAGACCCAGTACTTC. V and J are TRBV2 and TRBJ2-5; D is undetermined. The ends were cut back, 6 bases at V and 1 base at J, with 3 bases in the middle. Germline CDR1 and CDR2: SNHLY and FYNNEI. CDR3 size: 11 residues.

The chain uses TRBV30 and TRBJ1-5; D might be TRBD1 (5 bases). The length of the CDR3 is 14 residues. Between the trimmed V and J ends, which lost 0 bases and 5 bases, there was a span of 11 bases. Germline CDR1 GTSNPN, CDR2 SVGIG (reference sequence). The chain's CDR3 is CAWSVGAGDQPQHF. Written as DNA, the CDR3 is TGTGCCTGGAGTGTAGGGGCCGGGGATCAGCCCCAGCATTTT. The full variable domain, completed using reference TRBV30 and TRBJ1-5, is SQTIHQWPATLVQPVGSPLSLECTVEGTSNPNLYWYRQAAGRGLQLLFYSVGIGQISSEVPQNLSASRPQDRQFILSSKKLLLSDSGFYLCAWSVGAGDQPQHFGDGTRLSIL.

The gene calls are TRBV7-9 and TRBJ2-5, with D possibly called TRBD1 or TRBD2 (5 bases each). The V and J ends lost 2 bases and 2 bases respectively, with 9 bases between them. The germline V gene encodes CDR1 SEHNR and CDR2 FQNEAQ (reference sequence). The CDR3 runs to 14 residues. In DNA, the CDR3 is TGTGCCAGCAGCTTATCTGGGGGACAAGAGACCCAGTACTTC. Its protein product is CASSLSGGQETQYF.

The chain combines TRBV5-5 with TRBJ1-2; D perhaps matches TRBD1 (5 bases). There are 15 residues in the CDR3. Germline CDR1 and CDR2: SGHKS and YYEKEE (reference sequence). V was cut by 0 bases and J by 0 bases, with 9 bases left in between. CDR3 nucleotides: TGTGCCAGCAGCTTGGCTGAGGGGACTAACTATGGCTACACCTTC. Amino acids: CASSLAEGTNYGYTF.

The J gene is TRBJ1-3, the V gene TRBV30; D uncertain. The CDR3 extends over 14 amino acids. Between the trimmed V and J ends, which lost 0 bases and 0 bases, there was a span of 6 bases. Germline V gene lookup returns CDR1 GTSNPN and CDR2 SVGIG (reference sequence). For the CDR3, the DNA is TGTGCCTGGAGTGTCCAGTCCTCTGGAAACACCATATATTTT. Protein: CAWSVQSSGNTIYF.

This clone occurred a few times. This chain joins TRBV10-3 and TRBJ2-5; D not certain. CDR3 length: 15 residues. Germline V gene data show CDR1 as ENHRY and CDR2 as SYGVKD. V was cut by 5 bases and J by 3 bases, with 16 bases left in between. The CDR3 protein is CAISRADRREETQYF. CDR3 sequence (DNA): TGTGCCATCAGTCGGGCGGATCGTAGGGAAGAGACCCAGTACTTC.

CDR3: CASHRGWNQPQHF. CDR3 in DNA: TGTGCCAGCCACAGGGGCTGGAATCAGCCCCAGCATTTT. V usage is TRBV2 and J usage is TRBJ1-5, with 7 bases identical to TRBD1. Losses at the gene ends were 8 bases for V and 4 bases for J; bases not matched to a gene: 5. Germline V gives CDR1 SNHLY, CDR2 FYNNEI. CDR3 length equals 13 residues.

The chain combines TRBV6-6 with TRBJ2-3, with 13 bases identical to TRBD2. Per germline, CDR1 MNHNY and CDR2 SVGAGI (reference sequence). The CDR3 sequence is 16 residues long. V dropped 10 bases and J dropped 0; count of bases not matched to a gene: 7. Written as DNA, the CDR3 is TGTGCCACCTGGACTAGCGGGGGCCTCAGCACAGATACGCAGTATTTT. Translated: CATWTSGGLSTDTQYF.

The gene calls are TRBV28 and TRBJ1-2; D perhaps matches TRBD1 (6 bases). The V and J ends lost 5 bases and 0 bases respectively, with 19 bases between them. Germline values: CDR1 MDHEN, CDR2 SYDVKM. This CDR3 has 17 residues. CDR3 nucleotides: TGTGCCAGCAGTCCCCGGATGGGGACAATTCCTAACTATGGCTACACCTTC. It encodes CASSPRMGTIPNYGYTF.

This chain joins TRBV5-4 and TRBJ2-1; TRBD2 agrees at 8 bases. CDR1 and CDR2 (germline): SGHNT, YYREEE (reference sequence). Trimming took 2 bases from V and 8 from J; bases not matched to a gene: 9. CDR3 length equals 15 residues. This chain's CDR3 is CASSFQAGGRDEQFF. DNA for the CDR3: TGTGCCAGCAGCTTTCAGGCGGGGGGCCGGGATGAGCAGTTCTTC. Combining the CDR3 with reference TRBV5-4 and TRBJ2-1 gives the whole variable domain ETGVTQSPTHLIKTRGQQVTLRCSSQSGHNTVSWYQQALGQGPQFIFQYYREEENGRGNFPPRFSGLQFPNYSSELNVNALELDDSALYLCASSFQAGGRDEQFFGPGTRLTVL.

This clone was seen only once. The chain carries TRBV5-8 and TRBJ2-6, with D maybe TRBD1 (8 bases). Trimming removed 4 bases at V and 0 bases at J, with 23 bases between. CDR1 and CDR2 from the germline V gene are SGHTS and YDEGEE. The CDR3 loop spans 20 amino acids. The CDR3 DNA is TGTGCCAGCAGCCCACTATCTCTACAGGGGGGGGCCTCTGGGGCCAACGTCCTGACTTTC. Translation gives CASSPLSLQGGASGANVLTF.

This clone was detected only a few times. The rearrangement links TRBV2 to TRBJ1-2; TRBD1 is a possible D gene (5 bases). Looked up from germline, CDR1 is SNHLY and CDR2 is FYNNEI. The ends were cut back, 6 bases at V and 8 bases at J, with 13 bases in the middle. This CDR3 region has 12 residues. The CDR3 DNA sequence: TGTGCCAGCAGAATGGACAACGTGGGCTACACCTTC. The encoded protein is CASRMDNVGYTF.

The chain couples TRBV4-3 to TRBJ2-2, with D unclear. Germline CDR1 reads LGHNA; CDR2 reads YSLEER. The germline V and J ends were trimmed by 3 bases and 4 bases, with 15 bases remaining between them. The CDR3 runs to 16 residues. The chain's CDR3 is CASSHEDDEPTGELFF. For the CDR3, the DNA is TGCGCCAGCAGCCACGAGGACGACGAGCCCACCGGGGAGCTGTTTTTT.

The V and J genes are TRBV7-8 and TRBJ2-3; D ambiguous. The CDR3 consists of 17 residues. Germline CDR1 and CDR2: SGHVS and FQNEAQ. Trimming took off 6 bases at V and 1 base at J, with 20 bases between the two ends. DNA of the CDR3: TGTGCCAGCAGTCGAGTTTCAGTACGATCCCGCACAGATACGCAGTATTTT. Amino acid sequence: CASSRVSVRSRTDTQYF. The complete variable domain, with remaining parts taken from reference TRBV7-8 and TRBJ2-3, reads GAGVSQSPRYKVAKRGQDVALRCDPISGHVSLFWYQQALGQGPEFLTYFQNEAQLDKSGLPSDRFFAERPEGSVSTLKIQRTQQEDSAVYLCASSRVSVRSRTDTQYFGPGTRLTVL.

Details on this clone: This sample includes further DNA sequences coding for the same CDR3. V is TRBV5-1 and J is TRBJ1-1, with 7 bases aligning to TRBD1. The CDR3 has 14 amino acids. Germline CDR1 and CDR2: SGHRS and YFSETQ. The trim removed 4 bases at V and 1 base at J, leaving 4 bases unmatched. In DNA, the CDR3 is TGCGCCAGCAGCCTGGGACAGCCGAACACTGAAGCTTTCTTT. Its protein is CASSLGQPNTEAFF.

J is TRBJ1-5 and V is TRBV19, with D possibly matching TRBD1 (5 bases). CDR3 length: 17 residues. The germline V gene encodes CDR1 LNHDA and CDR2 SQIVND (reference sequence). V was trimmed by 2 bases and J by 0 bases, leaving 14 bases between them. CDR3 sequence reads: CASSINWGEDSNQPQHF. The CDR3 DNA is TGTGCCAGTAGTATAAATTGGGGGGAAGATAGCAATCAGCCCCAGCATTTT. Supplemented by reference TRBV19 and TRBJ1-5, the full variable domain reads DGGITQSPKYLFRKEGQNVTLSCEQNLNHDAMYWYRQDPGQGLRLIYYSQIVNDFQKGDIAEGYSVSREKKESFPLTVTSAQKNPTAFYLCASSINWGEDSNQPQHFGDGTRLSIL.

The genes are TRBV4-2 and TRBJ1-1, with D possibly matching TRBD1 (6 bases). Germline V CDR1 and CDR2: LGHNA, YNFKEQ. Trimming pared 4 bases from V and 4 bases from J, leaving 19 bases between. The CDR3 is 16 amino acids. CDR3 sequence reads: CASSPYGGASTTEAFF. The CDR3 DNA sequence: TGTGCCAGCAGCCCCTACGGGGGCGCCTCGACCACTGAAGCTTTCTTT.

The chain is built from TRBV9 and TRBJ1-3; possible D gene TRBD1, 5 bases. Trimming took off 4 bases at V and 0 bases at J, with 11 bases between the two ends. This CDR3 has 15 amino acids. Germline V CDR1 and CDR2: SGDLS, YYNGEE. The CDR3 DNA sequence: TGTGCCAGCAGCATGGACACTTTCTCTGGAAACACCATATATTTT. Amino acid sequence: CASSMDTFSGNTIYF. The full variable domain, its missing parts supplied by reference TRBV9 and TRBJ1-3, is DSGVTQTPKHLITATGQRVTLRCSPRSGDLSVYWYQQSLDQGLQFLIQYYNGEERAKGNILERFSAQQFPDLHSELNLSSLELGDSALYFCASSMDTFSGNTIYFGEGSWLTVV.

The chain is built from TRBV18 and TRBJ2-7, with 8 bases aligning to TRBD1. CDR1 is KGHSH and CDR2 is LQKENI in the germline V gene. The length of the CDR3 is 13 residues. V lost 4 bases and J lost 3; bases outside the gene matches: 2. The CDR3 loop is CASSRGQDYEQYF. Written as DNA, the CDR3 is TGTGCCAGCTCACGGGGACAGGACTACGAGCAGTACTTC.

This clone was recorded only once. The CDR3 DNA follows: TGTGCCAGCAGCTTGGCGACCGCAGGTCGGGGCTATGGCTACACCTTC. This encodes CASSLATAGRGYGYTF. The rearrangement uses TRBV5-6 and TRBJ1-2; D is ambiguous. CDR1 is SGHDT, CDR2 YYEEEE, per germline. Trimming removed 0 bases at V and 4 bases at J, with 16 bases between. There are 16 residues in the CDR3.

The chain uses TRBV9 and TRBJ2-2, with TRBD1 matching 10 bases. Germline values: CDR1 SGDLS, CDR2 YYNGEE. The CDR3 extends over 18 amino acids. V was pared by 4 bases and J by 8 bases, with 17 bases of the junction left unmatched. The CDR3 region has the DNA TGTGCCAGCAGCCCCCACCCGGGGACAGGGGCGCTTGGAGGGGAGCTGTTTTTT. This translates into CASSPHPGTGALGGELFF. Supplemented by reference TRBV9 and TRBJ2-2, the full variable domain reads DSGVTQTPKHLITATGQRVTLRCSPRSGDLSVYWYQQSLDQGLQFLIQYYNGEERAKGNILERFSAQQFPDLHSELNLSSLELGDSALYFCASSPHPGTGALGGELFFGEGSRLTVL.